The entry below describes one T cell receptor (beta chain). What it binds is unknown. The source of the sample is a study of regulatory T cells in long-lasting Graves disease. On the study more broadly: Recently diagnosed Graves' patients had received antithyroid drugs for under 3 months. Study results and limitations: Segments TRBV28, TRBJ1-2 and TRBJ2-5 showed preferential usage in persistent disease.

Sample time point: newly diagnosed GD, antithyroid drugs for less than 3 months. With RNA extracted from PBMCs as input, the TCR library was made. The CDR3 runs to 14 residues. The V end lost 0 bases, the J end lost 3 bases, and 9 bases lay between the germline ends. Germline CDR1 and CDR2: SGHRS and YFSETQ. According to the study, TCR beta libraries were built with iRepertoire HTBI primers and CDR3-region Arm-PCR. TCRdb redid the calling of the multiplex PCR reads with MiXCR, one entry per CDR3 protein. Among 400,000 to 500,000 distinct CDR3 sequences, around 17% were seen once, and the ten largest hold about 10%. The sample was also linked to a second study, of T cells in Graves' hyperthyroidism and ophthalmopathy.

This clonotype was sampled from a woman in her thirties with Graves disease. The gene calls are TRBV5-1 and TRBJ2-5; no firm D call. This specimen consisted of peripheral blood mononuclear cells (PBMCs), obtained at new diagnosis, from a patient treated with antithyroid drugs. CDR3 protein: CASSLGNSEETQYF. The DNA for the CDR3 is TGCGCCAGCAGCTTGGGTAACAGCGAAGAGACCCAGTACTTC.